This T cell receptor (beta chain) was found in a study of CD8 T cells in Susac syndrome. Study-level findings and limits: The authors acknowledged that their TCR sequencing and HLA analysis involved a relatively small number of individuals.

As for this clonotype: Its antigen is currently unknown.

Random hexamers were used to reverse transcribe an amount of roughly 0.5 to 1 ug RNA. Amplification of TCR beta CDR3 spanned 54 Vbeta and 13 Jbeta via immunoSEQ multiplex PCR. One entry per CDR3 protein results from TCRdb running MiXCR on the immunoSEQ multiplex PCR reads. The data contain just over 150,000 distinct CDR3 sequences, 85% to 95% of them singletons. This CDR3 is built from 15 residues. CDR1 is SGHNT, CDR2 YYREEE, per germline (reference sequence). The V end was cut by 4 bases, the J end by 4 bases, with 15 bases between. The chain joins TRBV5-4 to TRBJ2-1; D not certain. What was sequenced was CD4+ T cells from PBMCs. This clonotype was obtained from a human donor with Susac syndrome. CDR3 in DNA: TGTGCCAGCAGCATCGCAGGTTTCGTTTACAATGAGCAGTTCTTC. Protein sequence: CASSIAGFVYNEQFF.